What follows describes a single T cell receptor beta chain. The antigen remains undetermined. These data come from a study of identical twins. Study findings and constraints: Whereas memory repertoires showed no such difference, abundant cord blood beta clonotypes carried fewer insertions. Within monozygotic twins, out-of-frame TCR alpha sharing was underestimated by the models.

A universal primer site was created by template switching, with the cDNA bearing unique molecular identifiers. Via MiXCR, TCRdb re-called the 5' RACE reads, giving one row per CDR3 protein. The sample lists around 490,000 distinct CDR3 sequences, 13% to 15% occurring once. CDR3 length: 17 amino acids. Germline-derived CDR1 and CDR2 are SGHVS and FNYEAQ. After removal of 5 bases from V and 5 bases from J, the junction contained 11 bases not matched to a gene. The same data also went into a second study, on yellow fever vaccine responses in identical twins.

The clonotype was recovered from a young woman in good health. Sequenced input: CD4+ T cells sorted from blood. The rearrangement links TRBV7-6 to TRBJ2-3; TRBD1 aligns across 12 bases. CDR3 in amino acids: CASSPLLGQGAGDTQYF. The CDR3 DNA is TGTGCCAGCAGCCCACTACTGGGACAGGGGGCAGGAGATACGCAGTATTTT.